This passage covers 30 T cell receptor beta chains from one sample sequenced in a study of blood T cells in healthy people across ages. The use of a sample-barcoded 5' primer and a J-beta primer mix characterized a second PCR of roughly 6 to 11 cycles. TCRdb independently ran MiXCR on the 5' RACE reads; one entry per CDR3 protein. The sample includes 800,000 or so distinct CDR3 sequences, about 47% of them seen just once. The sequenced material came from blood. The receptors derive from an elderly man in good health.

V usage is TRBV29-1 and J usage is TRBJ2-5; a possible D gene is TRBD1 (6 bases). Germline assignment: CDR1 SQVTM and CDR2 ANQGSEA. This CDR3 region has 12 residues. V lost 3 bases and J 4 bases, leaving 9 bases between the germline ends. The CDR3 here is CSVDARGETQYF. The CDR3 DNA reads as TGCAGCGTTGATGCCAGGGGAGAGACCCAGTACTTC. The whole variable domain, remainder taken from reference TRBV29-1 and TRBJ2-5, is SAVISQKPSRDICQRGTSLTIQCQVDSQVTMMFWYRQQPGQSLTLIATANQGSEATYESGFVIDKFPISRPNLTFSTLTVSNMSPEDSSIYLCSVDARGETQYFGPGTRLLVL.

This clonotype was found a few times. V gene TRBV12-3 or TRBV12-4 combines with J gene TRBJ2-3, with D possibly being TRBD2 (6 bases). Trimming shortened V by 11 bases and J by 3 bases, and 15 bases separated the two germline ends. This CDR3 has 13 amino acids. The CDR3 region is CAVARESTDTQYF. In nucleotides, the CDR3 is TGTGCCGTCGCTCGGGAGAGTACAGATACGCAGTATTTT.

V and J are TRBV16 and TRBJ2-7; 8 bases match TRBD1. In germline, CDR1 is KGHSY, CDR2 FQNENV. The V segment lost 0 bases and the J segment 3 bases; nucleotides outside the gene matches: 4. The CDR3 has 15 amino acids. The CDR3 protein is CASSQSVGQGYEQYF. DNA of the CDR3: TGTGCCAGCAGCCAATCGGTAGGACAGGGCTACGAGCAGTACTTC.

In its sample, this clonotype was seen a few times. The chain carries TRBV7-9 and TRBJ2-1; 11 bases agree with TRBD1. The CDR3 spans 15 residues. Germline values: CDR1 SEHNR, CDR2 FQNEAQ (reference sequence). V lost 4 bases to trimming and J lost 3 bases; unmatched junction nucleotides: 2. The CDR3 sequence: CASSSGTGGYNEQFF. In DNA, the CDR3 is TGTGCCAGCAGCTCCGGGACAGGGGGCTACAATGAGCAGTTCTTC.

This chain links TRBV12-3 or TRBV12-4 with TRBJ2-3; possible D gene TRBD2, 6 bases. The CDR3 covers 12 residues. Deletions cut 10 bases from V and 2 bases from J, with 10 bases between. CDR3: CAIRRDTDTQYF. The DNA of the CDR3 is TGTGCCATTCGGAGGGACACAGATACGCAGTATTTT.

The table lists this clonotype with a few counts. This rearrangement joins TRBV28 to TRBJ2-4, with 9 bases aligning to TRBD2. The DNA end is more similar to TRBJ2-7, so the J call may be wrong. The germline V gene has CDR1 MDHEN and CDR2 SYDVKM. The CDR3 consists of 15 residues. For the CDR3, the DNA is TGTGCCAGCAGTCCCTGGCGGGAGGGGGGCTACGAGCAGTACTTC. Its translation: CASSPWREGGYEQYF.

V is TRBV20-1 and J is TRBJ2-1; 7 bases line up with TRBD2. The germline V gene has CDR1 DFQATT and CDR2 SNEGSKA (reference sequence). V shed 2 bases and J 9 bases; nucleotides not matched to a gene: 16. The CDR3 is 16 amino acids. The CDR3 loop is CSARPPTSFETGEQFF. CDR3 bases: TGCAGTGCTAGACCTCCGACTAGCTTCGAGACGGGTGAGCAGTTCTTC.

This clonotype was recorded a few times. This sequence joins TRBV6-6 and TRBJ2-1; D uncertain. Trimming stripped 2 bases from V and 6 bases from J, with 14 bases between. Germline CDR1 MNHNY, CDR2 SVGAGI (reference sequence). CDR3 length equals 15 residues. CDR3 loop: CASSYPSEGINEQFF. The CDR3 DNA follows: TGTGCCAGCAGTTACCCGTCGGAAGGGATCAATGAGCAGTTCTTC.

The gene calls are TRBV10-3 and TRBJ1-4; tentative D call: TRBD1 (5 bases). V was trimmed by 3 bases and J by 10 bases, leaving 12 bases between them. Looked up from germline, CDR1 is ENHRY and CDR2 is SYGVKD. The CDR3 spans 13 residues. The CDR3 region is CAISDGGRGKLFF. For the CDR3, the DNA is TGTGCCATCAGTGACGGGGGAAGGGGAAAACTGTTTTTT.

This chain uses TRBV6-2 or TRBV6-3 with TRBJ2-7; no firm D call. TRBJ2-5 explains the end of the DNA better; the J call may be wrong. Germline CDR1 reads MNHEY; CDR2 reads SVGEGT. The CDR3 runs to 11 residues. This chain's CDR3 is CASSYTQTQYF. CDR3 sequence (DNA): TGTGCCAGCAGTTACACACAGACCCAGTACTTC.

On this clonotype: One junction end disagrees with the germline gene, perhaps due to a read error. Written as DNA, the CDR3 is TGCGCCGGCAGCTTGGGTGTGGGGCTAGCGGCTTCCTACAATGAGCAGTTCTTC. Its translation: CAGSLGVGLAASYNEQFF. The V call is TRBV5-1, the J call TRBJ2-1, with TRBD2 matching 7 bases. CDR1 and CDR2 (germline): SGHRS, YFSETQ. This CDR3 spans 18 amino acids. Full variable domain (rest looked up from reference TRBV5-1 and TRBJ2-1): KAGVTQTPRYLIKTRGQQVTLSCSPISGHRSVSWYQQTPGQGLQFLFEYFSETQRNKGNFPGRFSGRQFSNSRSEMNVSTLELGDSALYLCAGSLGVGLAASYNEQFFGPGTRLTVL.

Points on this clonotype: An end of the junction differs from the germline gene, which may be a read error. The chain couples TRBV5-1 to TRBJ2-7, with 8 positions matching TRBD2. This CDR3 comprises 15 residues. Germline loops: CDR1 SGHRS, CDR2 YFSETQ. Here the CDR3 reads CASSLGLAGNYELYF. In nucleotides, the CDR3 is TGCGCCAGCAGCTTGGGCCTAGCGGGCAACTACGAGCTGTACTTC.

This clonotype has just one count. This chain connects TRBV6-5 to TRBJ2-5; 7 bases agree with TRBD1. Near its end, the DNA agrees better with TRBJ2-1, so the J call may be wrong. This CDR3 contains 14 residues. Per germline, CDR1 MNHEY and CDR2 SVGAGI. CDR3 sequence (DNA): TGTGCCAGCAGTTCGGGACAGATACTCTACGAGCAGTTCTTC. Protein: CASSSGQILYEQFF.

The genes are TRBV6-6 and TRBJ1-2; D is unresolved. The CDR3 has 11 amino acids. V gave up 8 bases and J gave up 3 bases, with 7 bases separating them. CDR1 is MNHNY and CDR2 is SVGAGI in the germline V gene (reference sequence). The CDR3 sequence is CASGPDYGYTF. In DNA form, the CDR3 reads TGTGCCAGCGGCCCAGACTATGGCTACACCTTC.

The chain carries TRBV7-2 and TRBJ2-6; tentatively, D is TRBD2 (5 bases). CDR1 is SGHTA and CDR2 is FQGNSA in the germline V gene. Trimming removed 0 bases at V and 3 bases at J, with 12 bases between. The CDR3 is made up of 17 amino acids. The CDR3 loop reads CASSLALRRIGANVLTF. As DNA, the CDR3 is TGTGCCAGCAGCTTAGCCCTCCGGAGGATTGGGGCCAACGTCCTGACTTTC.

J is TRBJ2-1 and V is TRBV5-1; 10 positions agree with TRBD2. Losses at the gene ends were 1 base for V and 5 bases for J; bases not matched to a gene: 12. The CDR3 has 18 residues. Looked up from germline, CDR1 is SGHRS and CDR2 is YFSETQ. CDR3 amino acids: CASSLRLAGPIPHNEQFF. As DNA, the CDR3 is TGCGCCAGCAGCTTGAGACTAGCGGGTCCTATCCCCCACAATGAGCAGTTCTTC.

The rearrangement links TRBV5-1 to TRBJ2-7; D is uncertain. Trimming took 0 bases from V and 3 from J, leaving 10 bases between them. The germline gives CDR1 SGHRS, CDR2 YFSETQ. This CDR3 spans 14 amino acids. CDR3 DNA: TGCGCCAGCAGCTTGGTTGCGGAACTCTACGAGCAGTACTTC. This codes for CASSLVAELYEQYF.

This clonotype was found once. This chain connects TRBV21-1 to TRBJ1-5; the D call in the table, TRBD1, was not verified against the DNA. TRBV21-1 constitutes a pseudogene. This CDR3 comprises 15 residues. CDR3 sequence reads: CASSPPDRDYQPQHF. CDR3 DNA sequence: TGTGCCAGCAGCCCTCCGGACAGGGATTATCAGCCCCAGCATTTT.

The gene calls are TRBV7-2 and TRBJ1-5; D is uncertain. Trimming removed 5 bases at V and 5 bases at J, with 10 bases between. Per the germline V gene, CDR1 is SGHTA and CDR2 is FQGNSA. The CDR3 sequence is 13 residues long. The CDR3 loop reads CTSSIYQDQPQHF. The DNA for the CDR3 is TGTACCAGCAGCATCTACCAAGATCAGCCCCAGCATTTT. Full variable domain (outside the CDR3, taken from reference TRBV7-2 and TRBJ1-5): GAGVSQSPSNKVTEKGKDVELRCDPISGHTALYWYRQSLGQGLEFLIYFQGNSAPDKSGLPSDRFSAERTGGSVSTLTIQRTQQEDSAVYLCTSSIYQDQPQHFGDGTRLSIL.

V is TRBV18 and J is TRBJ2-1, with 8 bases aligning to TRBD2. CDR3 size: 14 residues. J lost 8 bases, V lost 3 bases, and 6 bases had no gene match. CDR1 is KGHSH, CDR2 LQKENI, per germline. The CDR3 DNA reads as TGTGCCAGCTCACCCCGGCACGGGGGGGATGAGCAGTTCTTC. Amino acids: CASSPRHGGDEQFF. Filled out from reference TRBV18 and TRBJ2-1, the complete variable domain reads NAGVMQNPRHLVRRRGQEARLRCSPMKGHSHVYWYRQLPEEGLKFMVYLQKENIIDESGMPKERFSAEFPKEGPSILRIQQVVRGDSAAYFCASSPRHGGDEQFFGPGTRLTVL.

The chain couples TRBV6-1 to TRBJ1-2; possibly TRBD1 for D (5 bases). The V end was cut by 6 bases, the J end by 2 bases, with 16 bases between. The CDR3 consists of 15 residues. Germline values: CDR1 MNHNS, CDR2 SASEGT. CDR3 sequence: CASSDLLDTNYGYTF. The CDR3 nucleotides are TGTGCCAGCAGCGACCTCTTGGACACCAACTATGGCTACACCTTC.

CDR3 nucleotide sequence: TGTGCCAGCAGCTTATTCCGCCAGGGGGCGGGAGATACGCAGTATTTT. It yields the protein CASSLFRQGAGDTQYF. V and J are TRBV7-2 and TRBJ2-3; 8 bases map to TRBD1. After removal of 2 bases from V and 5 bases from J, the junction contained 9 bases not matched to a gene. CDR3 length: 16 residues. The germline CDR1 and CDR2 sequences are SGHTA and FQGNSA.

In DNA form, the CDR3 reads TGTGCCAGCAGCCAATGGGTGAACCGACAGGGAATAATGAACACTGAAGCTTTCTTT. It codes for CASSQWVNRQGIMNTEAFF. The rearrangement links TRBV3-1 to TRBJ1-1; TRBD1 matches at 7 bases. The V gene's germline CDR1 is LGHDT and CDR2 YNNKEL (reference sequence). V trimming: 2 bases; J trimming: 0 bases; junction bases outside the gene matches: 15. CDR3 size: 19 residues.

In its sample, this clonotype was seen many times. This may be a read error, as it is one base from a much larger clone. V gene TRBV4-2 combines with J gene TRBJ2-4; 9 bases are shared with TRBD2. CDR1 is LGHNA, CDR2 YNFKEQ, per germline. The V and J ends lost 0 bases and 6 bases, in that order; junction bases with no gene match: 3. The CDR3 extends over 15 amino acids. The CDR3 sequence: CASSQDGAGGNIQYF. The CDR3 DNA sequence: TGTGCCAGCAGCCAAGATGGAGCGGGGGGAAACATTCAGTACTTC.

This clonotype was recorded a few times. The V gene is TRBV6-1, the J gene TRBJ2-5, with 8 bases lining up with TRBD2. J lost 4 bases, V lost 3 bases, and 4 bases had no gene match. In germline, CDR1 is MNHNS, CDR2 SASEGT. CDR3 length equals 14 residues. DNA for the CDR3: TGTGCCAGCAGTGAGGGACTAGGGGGAGAGACCCAGTACTTC. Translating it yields CASSEGLGGETQYF.

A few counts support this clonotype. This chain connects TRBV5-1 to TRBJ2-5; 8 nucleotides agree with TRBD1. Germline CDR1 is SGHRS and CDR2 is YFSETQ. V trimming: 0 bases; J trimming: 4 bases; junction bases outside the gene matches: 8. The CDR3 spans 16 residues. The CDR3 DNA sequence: TGCGCCAGCAGCTTGGCCGGGACAGGACAAGGAGAGACCCAGTACTTC. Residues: CASSLAGTGQGETQYF.

The CDR3 sequence: CASHPGGTNYGYTF. The CDR3 DNA reads TGTGCCAGCCATCCAGGAGGGACTAACTATGGCTACACCTTC. The rearrangement links TRBV6-6 to TRBJ1-2; no firm D call. This CDR3 spans 14 amino acids. Per the germline V gene, CDR1 is MNHNY and CDR2 is SVGAGI (reference sequence). V was shortened by 8 bases and J by 0 bases, with 13 bases between the two germline ends.

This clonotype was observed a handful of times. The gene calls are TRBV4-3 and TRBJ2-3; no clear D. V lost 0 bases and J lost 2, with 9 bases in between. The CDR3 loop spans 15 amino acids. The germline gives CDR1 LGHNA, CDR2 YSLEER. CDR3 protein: CASSQDPSATDTQYF. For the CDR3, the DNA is TGCGCCAGCAGCCAAGACCCTAGTGCCACAGATACGCAGTATTTT.

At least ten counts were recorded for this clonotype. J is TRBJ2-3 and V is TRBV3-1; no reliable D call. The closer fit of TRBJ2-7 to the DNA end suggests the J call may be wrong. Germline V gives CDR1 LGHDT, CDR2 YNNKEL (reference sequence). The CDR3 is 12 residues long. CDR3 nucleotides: TGTGCCAGCAGCCAAGATCGTAGGACGCAGTACTTC. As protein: CASSQDRRTQYF.

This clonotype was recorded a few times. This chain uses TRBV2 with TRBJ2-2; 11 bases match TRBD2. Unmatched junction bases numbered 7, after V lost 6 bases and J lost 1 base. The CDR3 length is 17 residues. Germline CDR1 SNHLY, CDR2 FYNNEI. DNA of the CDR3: TGTGCCAGCAGGAGACGCGGGACTAGCGGGAACACCGGGGAGCTGTTTTTT. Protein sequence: CASRRRGTSGNTGELFF.